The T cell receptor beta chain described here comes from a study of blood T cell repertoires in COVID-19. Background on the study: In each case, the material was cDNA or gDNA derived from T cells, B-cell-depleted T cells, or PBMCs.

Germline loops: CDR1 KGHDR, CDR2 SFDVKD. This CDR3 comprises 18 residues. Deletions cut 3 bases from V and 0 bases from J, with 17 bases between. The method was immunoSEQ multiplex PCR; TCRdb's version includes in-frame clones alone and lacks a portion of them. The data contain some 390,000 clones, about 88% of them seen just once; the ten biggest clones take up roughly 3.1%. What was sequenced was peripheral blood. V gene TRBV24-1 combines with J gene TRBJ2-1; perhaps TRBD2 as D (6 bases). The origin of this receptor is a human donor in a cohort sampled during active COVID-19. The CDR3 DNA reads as TGTGCCACCAGTGATCCAAGCGGTGGAGGGAGCTCCTACAATGAGCAGTTCTTC. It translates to CATSDPSGGGSSYNEQFF.